The 12 T cell receptor beta chains below were found in one sample sequenced in a study of T cell repertoires in cytomegalovirus infection. TCRdb analysed the reads with MiXCR anew, one entry per CDR3 protein. The sample lists fewer than 250,000 distinct CDR3 sequences, 22% occurring once. What was sequenced was CD8+ T cells from PBMCs. These receptors originate from a human donor in good health (CMV status not recorded). Some clones in this sample may be carry-over from other donors' samples.

V is TRBV2 and J is TRBJ2-1; 16 nucleotides match TRBD2. V trimming: 6 bases; J trimming: 10 bases; junction bases outside the gene matches: 12. This CDR3 has 17 residues. Germline CDR1 reads SNHLY; CDR2 reads FYNNEI. The CDR3, as DNA: TGTGCCAGCAGCGGGACTAGCGGGGGGGCTTCCTACATGGAGCAGTTCTTC. Translated, it gives CASSGTSGGASYMEQFF.

The chain joins TRBV7-8 to TRBJ1-5; D gene uncertain. The CDR3 is made up of 15 amino acids. Germline assignment: CDR1 SGHVS and CDR2 FQNEAQ. The V end lost 1 base, the J end lost 2 bases, and 9 bases lay between the germline ends. The CDR3 coding sequence is TGTGCCAGCAGCTTAGGGGAGGGTGGCAATCAGCCCCAGCATTTT. Translated, it gives CASSLGEGGNQPQHF.

This clonotype was counted many times. The V and J genes are TRBV15 and TRBJ1-1, with TRBD1 identical over 7 bases. The trim removed 3 bases at V and 0 bases at J, leaving 10 bases unmatched. The CDR3 length is 17 residues. The germline CDR1 and CDR2 sequences are LNHNV and YYDKDF (reference sequence). The DNA of the CDR3 is TGTGCCACCAGCAGCACACTTACAGGGGCCCTGAACACTGAAGCTTTCTTT. This sequence encodes CATSSTLTGALNTEAFF. Based on the CDR3 plus reference TRBV15 and TRBJ1-1, the full variable domain is DAMVIQNPRYQVTQFGKPVTLSCSQTLNHNVMYWYQQKSSQAPKLLFHYYDKDFNNEADTPDNFQSRRPNTSFCFLDIRSPGLGDTAMYLCATSSTLTGALNTEAFFGQGTRLTVV.

The chain has TRBV28 and TRBJ1-2, with D unclear. The CDR3 covers 11 residues. Germline V gene lookup returns CDR1 MDHEN and CDR2 SYDVKM. V was pared by 3 bases and J by 11 bases, with 10 bases between. DNA for the CDR3: TGTGCCAGCAGTTTGGGTTGGGGATACACCTTC. It encodes CASSLGWGYTF.

Remarks on this clonotype: As the CDR3 is not closed by the conserved phenylalanine or tryptophan, this likely results from a read error. The CDR3 sequence: CASSFGGGAFADTQYL. The DNA of the CDR3 is TGTGCCAGCAGCTTTGGGGGGGGCGCTTTCGCAGATACGCAGTATCTT. J is TRBJ2-3 and V is TRBV11-2; D is perhaps TRBD2 (7 bases). The CDR3 consists of 16 residues. V gave up 3 bases and J gave up 4 bases, with 17 bases separating them. Per germline, CDR1 SGHAT and CDR2 FQNNGV.

There are many counts of this clonotype. This rearrangement joins TRBV4-1 to TRBJ1-2; no clear D. The CDR3 extends over 15 amino acids. Trimming took off 1 base at V and 2 bases at J, with 11 bases between the two ends. Per the germline V gene, CDR1 is MGHRA and CDR2 is YSYEKL. In DNA form, the CDR3 reads TGCGCCAGCAGCCAAGTCGCGTCACCAAACTATGGCTACACCTTC. Protein product: CASSQVASPNYGYTF.

This chain links TRBV28 with TRBJ1-6; D remains unclear. Germline V CDR1 and CDR2: MDHEN, SYDVKM. The CDR3 has 11 residues. Trimming removed 8 bases at V and 12 bases at J, with 11 bases between. CDR3 in DNA: TGTGCCAGCTCCAAAGGAGTACCCCTCCACTTT. Translating it yields CASSKGVPLHF.

This clonotype turned up a few times. The V call is TRBV7-9, the J call TRBJ2-1; 7 bases agree with TRBD1. The CDR3 length is 16 residues. Germline values: CDR1 SEHNR, CDR2 FQNEAQ (reference sequence). J was trimmed by 0 bases and V by 3 bases; bases with no gene match: 5. CDR3 sequence (DNA): TGTGCCAGCAGCTTGGTGACAGGGATCTCCTACAATGAGCAGTTCTTC. This gives the protein CASSLVTGISYNEQFF. Together with reference TRBV7-9 and TRBJ2-1, the CDR3 gives the full variable domain: DTGVSQNPRHKITKRGQNVTFRCDPISEHNRLYWYRQTLGQGPEFLTYFQNEAQLEKSRLLSDRFSAERPKGSFSTLEIQRTEQGDSAMYLCASSLVTGISYNEQFFGPGTRLTVL.

J is TRBJ1-1 and V is TRBV7-9, with D unresolved. V gave up 5 bases and J gave up 1 base, with 17 bases separating them. The germline CDR1 and CDR2 sequences are SEHNR and FQNEAQ (reference sequence). The CDR3 is 16 residues long. Here the CDR3 reads CASSQPEVEGNTEAFF. CDR3 nucleotide sequence: TGTGCCAGCAGCCAGCCTGAAGTTGAGGGGAACACTGAAGCTTTCTTT.

This clonotype was seen more than once but under ten times. The V call is TRBV12-5, the J call TRBJ1-2; D is unclear. The V end was cut by 4 bases, the J end by 3 bases, with 9 bases between. The germline V gene has CDR1 LGHNT and CDR2 FRNRAP. This CDR3 is 13 amino acids long. The chain's CDR3 is CASGSQIHYGYTF. The DNA of the CDR3 is TGTGCTAGTGGTTCCCAGATCCACTATGGCTACACCTTC.

The CDR3 loop reads CASSSGVGLGHNSPLHF. Written as DNA, the CDR3 is TGTGCCAGCAGCTCCGGGGTGGGGCTCGGACATAATTCACCCCTCCACTTT. The gene calls are TRBV7-2 and TRBJ1-6; TRBD1 might be the D (5 bases). Trimming left V 4 bases short and J 5 bases short, with 18 bases between. This CDR3 region has 17 residues. Germline V lookup: CDR1 SGHTA, CDR2 FQGNSA.

This clonotype was recorded a few times. The gene calls are TRBV28 and TRBJ2-2; D is perhaps TRBD1 or TRBD2 (6 bases each). This CDR3 comprises 16 residues. V lost 6 bases to trimming and J lost 5 bases, with 19 bases between them. Germline V gene data show CDR1 as MDHEN and CDR2 as SYDVKM. The CDR3 nucleotides are TGTGCCAGCAGGTCCCCTCTGGGGGGCCAAACCGGGGAGCTGTTTTTT. Translated: CASRSPLGGQTGELFF.